This T cell receptor (beta chain) comes out of a study of vaccination and CD4 T cells after COVID-19. About the research overall: Blood was drawn a median about 75 days post second dose, range 14 to 241. The authors used overlapping spike peptides from SARS-CoV-2, HCoV-NL63, HCoV-OC43 and HCoV-229E to stimulate cells. Study findings and constraints: Spike mono-reactive clones accounted for 304 of the 307 vaccine-specific clones found in convalescent patients.

This CDR3 is 12 amino acids long. The J segment lost 10 bases and the V segment lost 6 bases, leaving 8 bases of the junction unmatched. Oncomine TCR Beta short-read sequencing was applied to DNA from cultured CD4+ T cells. One entry per CDR3 protein results from TCRdb running MiXCR on the PCR reads. Counted here are 11,000 to 15,000 distinct CDR3 sequences, more than 40% occurring once; the ten biggest clones make up around a sixth. About this clonotype: The target antigen is unknown.

Treatment reported: roughly 10-day PBMC culture with coronavirus spike peptide pools or control peptides (ViraFEST assay). TCRs were sequenced by ViraFEST after antigen-specific T cells had been expanded with peptide pools. The chain links TRBV12-3 or TRBV12-4 to TRBJ1-1, with 7 positions matching TRBD1. The source of this sequence is a human donor with COVID-19. Sequences were obtained from cultured CD4+ T cells from blood. As DNA, the CDR3 is TGTGCCAGCAGGGCCGGGACAGCCTCAGCTTTCTTT. It encodes CASRAGTASAFF.